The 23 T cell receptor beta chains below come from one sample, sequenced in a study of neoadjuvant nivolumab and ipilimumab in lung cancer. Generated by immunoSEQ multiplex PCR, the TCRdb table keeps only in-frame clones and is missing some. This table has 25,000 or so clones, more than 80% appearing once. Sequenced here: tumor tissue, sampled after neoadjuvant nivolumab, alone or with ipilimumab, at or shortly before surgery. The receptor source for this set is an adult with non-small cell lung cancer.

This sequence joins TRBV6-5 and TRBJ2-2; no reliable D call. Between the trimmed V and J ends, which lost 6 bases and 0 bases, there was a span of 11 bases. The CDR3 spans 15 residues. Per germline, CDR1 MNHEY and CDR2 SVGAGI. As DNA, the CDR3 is TGTGCCAGCAGGGTACTCACCACGAACACCGGGGAGCTGTTTTTT. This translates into CASRVLTTNTGELFF.

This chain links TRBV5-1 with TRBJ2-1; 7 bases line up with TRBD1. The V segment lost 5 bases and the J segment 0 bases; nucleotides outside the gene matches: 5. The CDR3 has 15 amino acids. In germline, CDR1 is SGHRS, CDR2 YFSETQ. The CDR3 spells CASSRTGDSYNEQFF. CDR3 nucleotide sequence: TGCGCCAGCAGTCGGACAGGAGACTCCTACAATGAGCAGTTCTTC. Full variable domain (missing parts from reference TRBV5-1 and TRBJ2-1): KAGVTQTPRYLIKTRGQQVTLSCSPISGHRSVSWYQQTPGQGLQFLFEYFSETQRNKGNFPGRFSGRQFSNSRSEMNVSTLELGDSALYLCASSRTGDSYNEQFFGPGTRLTVL.

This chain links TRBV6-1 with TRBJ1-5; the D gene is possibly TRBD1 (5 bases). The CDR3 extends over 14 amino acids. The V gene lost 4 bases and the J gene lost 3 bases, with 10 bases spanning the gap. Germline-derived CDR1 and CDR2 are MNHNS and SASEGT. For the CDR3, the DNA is TGTGCCAGCAGTGCTGGGGACCTCAATCAGCCCCAGCATTTT. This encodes CASSAGDLNQPQHF.

The CDR3 loop is CASSLEQAGNTIYF. As DNA, the CDR3 is TGCGCCAGCAGCTTGGAACAGGCTGGAAACACCATATATTTT. The rearrangement uses TRBV5-1 and TRBJ1-3, with D tentatively TRBD1 (5 bases). CDR1 SGHRS and CDR2 YFSETQ come from the germline V gene. V dropped 0 bases and J dropped 2 bases, with 6 bases sitting between them. This CDR3 spans 14 amino acids.

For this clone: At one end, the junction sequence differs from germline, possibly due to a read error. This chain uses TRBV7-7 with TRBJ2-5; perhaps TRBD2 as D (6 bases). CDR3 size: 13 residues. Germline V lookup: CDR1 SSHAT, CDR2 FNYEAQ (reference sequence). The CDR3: CASSLADRETQYF. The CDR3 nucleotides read TGTGCTAGCAGCTTAGCGGATCGAGAGACCCAGTACTTC.

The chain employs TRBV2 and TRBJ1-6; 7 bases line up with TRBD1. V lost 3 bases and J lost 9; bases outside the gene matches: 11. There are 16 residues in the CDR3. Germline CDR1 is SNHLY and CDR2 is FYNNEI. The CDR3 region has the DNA TGTGCCAGCAGTGATTATGCAGGGGGAGGAGGTTCACCCCTCCACTTT. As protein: CASSDYAGGGGSPLHF. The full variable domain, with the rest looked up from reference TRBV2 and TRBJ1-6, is EPEVTQTPSHQVTQMGQEVILRCVPISNHLYFYWYRQILGQKVEFLVSFYNNEISEKSEIFDDQFSVERPDGSNFTLKIRSTKLEDSAMYFCASSDYAGGGGSPLHFGNGTRLTVT.

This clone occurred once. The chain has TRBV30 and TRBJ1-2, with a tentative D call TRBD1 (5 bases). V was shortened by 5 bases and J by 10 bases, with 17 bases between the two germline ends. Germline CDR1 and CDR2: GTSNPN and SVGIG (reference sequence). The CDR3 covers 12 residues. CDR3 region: CAWERDRPLYTF. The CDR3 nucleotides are TGTGCCTGGGAGAGGGACCGTCCTCTCTACACCTTC.

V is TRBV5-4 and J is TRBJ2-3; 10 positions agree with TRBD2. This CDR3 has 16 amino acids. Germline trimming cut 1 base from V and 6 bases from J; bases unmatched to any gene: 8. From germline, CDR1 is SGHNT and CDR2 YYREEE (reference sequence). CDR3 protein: CASSLKAGGTSDTQYF. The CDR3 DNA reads TGTGCCAGCAGCTTGAAAGCGGGAGGGACTTCGGATACGCAGTATTTT.

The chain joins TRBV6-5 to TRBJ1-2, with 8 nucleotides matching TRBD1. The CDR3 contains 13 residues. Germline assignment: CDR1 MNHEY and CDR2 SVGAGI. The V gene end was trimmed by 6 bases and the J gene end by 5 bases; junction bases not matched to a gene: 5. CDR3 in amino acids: CASRGDRTYGYTF. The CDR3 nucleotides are TGTGCCAGCAGGGGGGACAGGACGTATGGCTACACCTTC.

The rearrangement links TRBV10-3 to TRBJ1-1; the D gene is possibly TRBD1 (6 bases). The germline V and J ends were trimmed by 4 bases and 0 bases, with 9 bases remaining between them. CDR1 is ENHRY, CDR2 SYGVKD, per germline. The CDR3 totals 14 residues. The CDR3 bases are TGTGCCATCAGTGGAACAGGGATGAACACTGAAGCTTTCTTT. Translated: CAISGTGMNTEAFF.

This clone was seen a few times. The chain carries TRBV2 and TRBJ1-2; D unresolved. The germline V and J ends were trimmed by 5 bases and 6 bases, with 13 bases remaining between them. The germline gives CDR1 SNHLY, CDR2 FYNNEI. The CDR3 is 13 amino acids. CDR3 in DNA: TGTGCCAGCAGTACACGGAGGGAGGATGGCTACACCTTC. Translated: CASSTRREDGYTF.

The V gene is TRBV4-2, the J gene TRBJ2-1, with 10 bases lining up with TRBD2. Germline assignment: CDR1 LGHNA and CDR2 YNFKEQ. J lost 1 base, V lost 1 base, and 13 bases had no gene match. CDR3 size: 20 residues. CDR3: CASSQVRLAGEITSYNEQFF. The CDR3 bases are TGTGCCAGCAGCCAAGTTAGGCTAGCGGGGGAAATTACGTCCTACAATGAGCAGTTCTTC.

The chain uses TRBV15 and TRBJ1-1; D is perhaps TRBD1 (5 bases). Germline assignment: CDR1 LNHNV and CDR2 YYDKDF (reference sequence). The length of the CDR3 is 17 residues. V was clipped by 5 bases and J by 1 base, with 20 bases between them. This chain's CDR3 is CATSLWRIGEKNTEAFF. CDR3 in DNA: TGTGCCACCAGCCTCTGGAGGATAGGGGAGAAGAACACTGAAGCTTTCTTT.

CDR3 protein: CASSFRDRGRRNPYEAFF. CDR3 DNA sequence: TGTGCCAGCAGTTTCCGGGACAGGGGGCGCCGAAACCCTTATGAAGCTTTCTTT. This chain links TRBV28 with TRBJ1-1; TRBD1 aligns across 12 bases. The germline CDR1 and CDR2 sequences are MDHEN and SYDVKM. This CDR3 has 18 residues. V gave up 3 bases and J gave up 7 bases; unmatched junction bases: 15.

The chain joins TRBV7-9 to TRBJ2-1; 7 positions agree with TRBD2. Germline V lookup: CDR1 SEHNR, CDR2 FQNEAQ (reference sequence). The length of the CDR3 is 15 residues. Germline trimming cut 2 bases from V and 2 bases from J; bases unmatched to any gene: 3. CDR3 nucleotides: TGTGCCAGCAGCTTATTCCTAGCGGCCTACAATGAGCAGTTCTTC. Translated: CASSLFLAAYNEQFF. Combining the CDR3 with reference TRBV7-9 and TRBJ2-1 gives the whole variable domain DTGVSQNPRHKITKRGQNVTFRCDPISEHNRLYWYRQTLGQGPEFLTYFQNEAQLEKSRLLSDRFSAERPKGSFSTLEIQRTEQGDSAMYLCASSLFLAAYNEQFFGPGTRLTVL.

CDR3: CASSLGTSGRDNEQFF. CDR3 DNA sequence: TGTGCCAGCAGCCTAGGGACTAGCGGGAGGGACAATGAGCAGTTCTTC. The V gene is TRBV11-2, the J gene TRBJ2-1; 16 bases agree with TRBD2. This CDR3 comprises 16 residues. The germline gives CDR1 SGHAT, CDR2 FQNNGV. Unmatched junction bases numbered 3, after V lost 5 bases and J lost 5 bases. Filled out from reference TRBV11-2 and TRBJ2-1, the complete variable domain reads EAGVAQSPRYKIIEKRQSVAFWCNPISGHATLYWYQQILGQGPKLLIQFQNNGVVDDSQLPKDRFSAERLKGVDSTLKIQPAKLEDSAVYLCASSLGTSGRDNEQFFGPGTRLTVL.

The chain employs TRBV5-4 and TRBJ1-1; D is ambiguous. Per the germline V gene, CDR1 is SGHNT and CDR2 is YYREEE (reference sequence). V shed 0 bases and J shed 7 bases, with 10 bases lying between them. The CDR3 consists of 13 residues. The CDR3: CASSLALAVEAFF. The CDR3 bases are TGTGCCAGCAGCTTGGCCCTGGCGGTTGAAGCTTTCTTT.

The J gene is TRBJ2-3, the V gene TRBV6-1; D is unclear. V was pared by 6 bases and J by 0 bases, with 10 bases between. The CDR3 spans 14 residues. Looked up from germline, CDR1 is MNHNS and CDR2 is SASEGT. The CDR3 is CASRGWMSTDTQYF. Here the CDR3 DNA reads TGTGCCAGCAGGGGCTGGATGAGCACAGATACGCAGTATTTT.

The CDR3: CASSIGTGGGANVLTF. In nucleotides, the CDR3 is TGTGCCAGTAGTATTGGCACAGGAGGTGGGGCCAACGTCCTGACTTTC. The rearrangement uses TRBV19 and TRBJ2-6; the D gene could be TRBD1 or TRBD2 (5 bases each). The CDR3 covers 16 residues. CDR1 is LNHDA, CDR2 SQIVND, per germline (reference sequence). V dropped 3 bases and J dropped 3 bases, with 12 bases sitting between them. The variable domain in full, with the rest retrieved from reference TRBV19 and TRBJ2-6, is DGGITQSPKYLFRKEGQNVTLSCEQNLNHDAMYWYRQDPGQGLRLIYYSQIVNDFQKGDIAEGYSVSREKKESFPLTVTSAQKNPTAFYLCASSIGTGGGANVLTFGAGSRLTVL.

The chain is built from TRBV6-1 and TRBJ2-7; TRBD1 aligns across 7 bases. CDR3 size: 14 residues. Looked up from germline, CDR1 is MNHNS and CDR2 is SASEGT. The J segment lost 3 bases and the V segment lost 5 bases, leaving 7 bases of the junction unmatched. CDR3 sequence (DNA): TGTGCCAGCAGTAGGACAGGTCAGAACTACGAGCAGTACTTC. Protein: CASSRTGQNYEQYF.

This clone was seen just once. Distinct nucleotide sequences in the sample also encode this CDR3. The CDR3 loop is CASSSGLTYEQYF. For the CDR3, the DNA is TGTGCCAGCAGTTCGGGACTGACTTACGAGCAGTACTTC. This sequence joins TRBV5-6 and TRBJ2-7; D is possibly TRBD2 (6 bases). Looked up from germline, CDR1 is SGHDT and CDR2 is YYEEEE. V lost 5 bases and J 4 bases, leaving 13 bases between the germline ends. CDR3 length: 13 amino acids. The complete variable domain, with remaining parts taken from reference TRBV5-6 and TRBJ2-7, reads DAGVTQSPTHLIKTRGQQVTLRCSPKSGHDTVSWYQQALGQGPQFIFQYYEEEERQRGNFPDRFSGHQFPNYSSELNVNALLLGDSALYLCASSSGLTYEQYFGPGTRLTVT.

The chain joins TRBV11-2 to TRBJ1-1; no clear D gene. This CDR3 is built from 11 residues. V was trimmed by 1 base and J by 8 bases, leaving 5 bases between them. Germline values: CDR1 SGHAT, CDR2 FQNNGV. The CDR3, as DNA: TGTGCCAGCAGCTTAGTGGTAGAAGCTTTCTTT. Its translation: CASSLVVEAFF. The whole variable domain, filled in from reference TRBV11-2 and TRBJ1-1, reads EAGVAQSPRYKIIEKRQSVAFWCNPISGHATLYWYQQILGQGPKLLIQFQNNGVVDDSQLPKDRFSAERLKGVDSTLKIQPAKLEDSAVYLCASSLVVEAFFGQGTRLTVV.

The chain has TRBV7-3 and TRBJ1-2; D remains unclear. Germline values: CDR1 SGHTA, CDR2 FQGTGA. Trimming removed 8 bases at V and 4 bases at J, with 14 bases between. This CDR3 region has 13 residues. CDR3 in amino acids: CASAEGSGYGYTF. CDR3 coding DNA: TGTGCCAGCGCGGAGGGATCCGGCTATGGCTACACCTTC.